This entry is about one T cell receptor (beta chain). Antigen specificity is unknown. The data originate from a study of CD8 T cells in Susac syndrome. Findings and limits, study-wide: The authors acknowledged that their TCR sequencing and HLA analysis involved a relatively small number of individuals.

The multiple sclerosis control group consisted of treatment-naive patients whose relapsing-remitting disease, which was either stable or active, fulfilled revised McDonald criteria. FACS was used to enrich TEMRA cells, whereas the CD8+ and CD4+ T cells were obtained by negative isolation. cDNA came from about 0.46 to 1 ug RNA primed by random hexamers. Multiplex PCR with immunoSEQ amplified the TCR beta CDR3 across 54 Vbeta and 13 Jbeta. In TCRdb, the immunoSEQ multiplex PCR reads were re-called with MiXCR into one record per CDR3 protein. Among around 180,000 distinct CDR3 sequences listed, 93% were seen once. Trimming shortened V by 3 bases and J by 6 bases, and 27 bases separated the two germline ends. This CDR3 has 19 amino acids. The V gene's germline CDR1 is LNHNV and CDR2 YYDKDF (reference sequence).

The chain has TRBV15 and TRBJ2-1; D possibly corresponds to TRBD1 (6 bases). The TCR sequence derives from a human donor with multiple sclerosis. Material for sequencing was CD4+ T cells from PBMCs. The CDR3 coding sequence is TGTGCCACCAGCAGCAGGGGTGAGGGCCCCGCGTCGGGGCCCAATGAGCAGTTCTTC. It yields the protein CATSSRGEGPASGPNEQFF.